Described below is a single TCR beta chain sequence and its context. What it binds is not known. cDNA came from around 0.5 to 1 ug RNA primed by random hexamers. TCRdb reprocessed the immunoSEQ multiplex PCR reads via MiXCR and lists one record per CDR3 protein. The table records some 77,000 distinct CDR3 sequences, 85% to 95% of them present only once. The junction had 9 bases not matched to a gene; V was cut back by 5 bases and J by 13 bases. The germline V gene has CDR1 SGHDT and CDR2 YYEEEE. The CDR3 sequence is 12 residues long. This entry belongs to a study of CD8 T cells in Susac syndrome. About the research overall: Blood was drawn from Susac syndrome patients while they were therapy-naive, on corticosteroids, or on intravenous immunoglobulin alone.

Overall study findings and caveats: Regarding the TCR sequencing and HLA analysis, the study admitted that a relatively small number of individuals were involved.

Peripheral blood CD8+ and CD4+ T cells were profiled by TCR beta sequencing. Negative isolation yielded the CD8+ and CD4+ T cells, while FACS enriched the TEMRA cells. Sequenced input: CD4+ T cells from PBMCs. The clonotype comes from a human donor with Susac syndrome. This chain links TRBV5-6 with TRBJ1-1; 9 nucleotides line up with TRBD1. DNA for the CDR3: TGTGCCAGCAGTCCCGGGACAGGGATCGATTTCTTT. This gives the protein CASSPGTGIDFF.